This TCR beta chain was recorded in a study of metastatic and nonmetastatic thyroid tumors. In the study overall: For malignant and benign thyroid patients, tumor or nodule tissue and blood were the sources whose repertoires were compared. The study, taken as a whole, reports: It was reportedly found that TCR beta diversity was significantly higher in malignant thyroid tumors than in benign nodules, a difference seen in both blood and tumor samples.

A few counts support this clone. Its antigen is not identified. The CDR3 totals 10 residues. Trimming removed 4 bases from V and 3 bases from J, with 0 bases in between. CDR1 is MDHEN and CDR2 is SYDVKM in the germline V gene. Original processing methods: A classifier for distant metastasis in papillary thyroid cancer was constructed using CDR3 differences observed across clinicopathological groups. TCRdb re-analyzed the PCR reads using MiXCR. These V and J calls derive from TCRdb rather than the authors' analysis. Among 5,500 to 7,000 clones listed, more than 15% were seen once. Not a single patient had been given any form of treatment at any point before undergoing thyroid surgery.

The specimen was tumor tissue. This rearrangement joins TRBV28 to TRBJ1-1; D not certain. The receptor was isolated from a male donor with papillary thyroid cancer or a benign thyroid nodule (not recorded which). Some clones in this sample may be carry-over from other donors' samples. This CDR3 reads CASSYTEAFF. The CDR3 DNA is TGTGCCAGCAGTTACACTGAAGCTTTCTTT.